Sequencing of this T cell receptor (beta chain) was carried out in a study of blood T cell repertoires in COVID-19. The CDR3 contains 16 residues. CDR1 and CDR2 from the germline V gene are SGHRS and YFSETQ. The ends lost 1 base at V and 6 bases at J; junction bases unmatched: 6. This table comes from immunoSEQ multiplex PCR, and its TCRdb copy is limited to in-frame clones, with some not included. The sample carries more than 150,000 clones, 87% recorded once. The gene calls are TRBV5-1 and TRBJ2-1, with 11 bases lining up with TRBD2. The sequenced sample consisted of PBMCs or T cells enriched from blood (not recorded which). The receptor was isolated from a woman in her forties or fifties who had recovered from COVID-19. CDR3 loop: CASSLRPGLAVNEQFF. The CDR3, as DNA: TGCGCCAGCAGCTTGCGGCCGGGACTAGCGGTCAATGAGCAGTTCTTC.